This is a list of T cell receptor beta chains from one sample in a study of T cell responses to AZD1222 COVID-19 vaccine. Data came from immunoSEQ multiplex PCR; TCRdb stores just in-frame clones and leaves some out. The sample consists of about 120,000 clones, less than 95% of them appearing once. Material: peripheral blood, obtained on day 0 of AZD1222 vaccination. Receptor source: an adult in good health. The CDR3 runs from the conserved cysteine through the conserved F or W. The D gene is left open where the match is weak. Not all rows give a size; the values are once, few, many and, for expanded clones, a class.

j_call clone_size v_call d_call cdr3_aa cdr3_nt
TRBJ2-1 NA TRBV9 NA CASSGSGSYNEQFF TGTGCCAGCAGCGGAAGCGGTTCCTACAATGAGCAGTTCTTC
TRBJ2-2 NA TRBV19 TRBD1 CASIPRDRDTGELFF TGTGCCAGTATCCCCCGGGACAGGGATACCGGGGAGCTGTTTTTT
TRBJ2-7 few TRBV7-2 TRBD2 CASSLTGTSHEQYF TGTGCCAGCAGCTTAACCGGGACTAGCCACGAGCAGTACTTC
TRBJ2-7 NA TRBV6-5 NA CASGHHEQYF TGTGCCAGCGGGCATCACGAGCAGTACTTC
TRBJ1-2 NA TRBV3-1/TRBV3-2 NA CASSKEGAGYTF TGTGCCAGCAGCAAAGAGGGAGCCGGCTACACCTTC
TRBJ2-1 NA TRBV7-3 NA CASSLSFSDYNEQFF TGTGCCAGCAGCCTTTCGTTCTCCGACTACAATGAGCAGTTCTTC
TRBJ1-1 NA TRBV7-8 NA CASSLERGLGAFF TGTGCCAGCAGCTTAGAAAGGGGCCTCGGAGCTTTCTTT
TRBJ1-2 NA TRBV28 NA CASKTGGNGYTF TGTGCCAGTAAGACCGGGGGAAATGGCTACACCTTC
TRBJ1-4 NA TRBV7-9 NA CATWVSGKLFF TGTGCCACTTGGGTCTCGGGAAAACTGTTTTTT
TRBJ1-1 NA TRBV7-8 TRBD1 CASSPGQGRNTEAFF TGTGCCAGCAGCCCAGGACAGGGGAGGAACACTGAAGCTTTCTTT
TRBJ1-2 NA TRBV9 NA CASTTSGTPLPYGYTF TGTGCCAGCACTACGTCCGGGACTCCACTCCCCTATGGCTACACCTTC
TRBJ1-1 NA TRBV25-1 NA CASSEPGRPGLNTEAFF TGTGCCAGCAGTGAGCCGGGACGGCCCGGCTTGAACACTGAAGCTTTCTTT
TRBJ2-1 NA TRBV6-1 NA CASSDYSGVLHNEQFF TGTGCCAGCAGTGATTATAGCGGCGTCCTCCACAATGAGCAGTTCTTC
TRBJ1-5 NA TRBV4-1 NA CASSQDRGAVGNQPQHF TGCGCCAGCAGCCAAGATCGGGGGGCCGTGGGCAATCAGCCCCAGCATTTT
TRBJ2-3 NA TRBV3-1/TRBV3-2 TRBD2 CASSQSGSRADTQYF TGTGCCAGCAGCCAAAGCGGGAGTAGGGCAGATACGCAGTATTTT
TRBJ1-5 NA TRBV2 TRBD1 CASSGPDRGRPQPQHF TGTGCCAGCAGTGGACCCGACAGGGGTCGGCCTCAGCCCCAGCATTTT
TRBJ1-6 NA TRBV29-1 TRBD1 CSVAEGQNNSPLHF TGCAGCGTCGCCGAGGGACAGAATAATTCACCCCTCCACTTT
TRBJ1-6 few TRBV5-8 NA CASSLFGPNSPLHF TGTGCCAGCAGCTTGTTCGGACCTAATTCACCCCTCCACTTT
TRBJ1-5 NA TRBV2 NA CASTTWRLTGNQPQHF TGTGCCAGCACAACCTGGAGATTAACGGGCAATCAGCCCCAGCATTTT
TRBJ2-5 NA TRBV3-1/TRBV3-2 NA CASSQSPQETQYF TGTGCCAGCAGCCAATCCCCACAAGAGACCCAGTACTTC
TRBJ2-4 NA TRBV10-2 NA CASSEGRGGTDNLAKNIQYF TGCGCCAGCAGTGAGGGCCGAGGGGGGACAGATAACTTAGCCAAAAACATTCAGTACTTC
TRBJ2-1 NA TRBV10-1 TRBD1 CASMGQESNEQFF TGCGCCAGCATGGGACAGGAGAGCAATGAGCAGTTCTTC
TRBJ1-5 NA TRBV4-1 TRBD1 CASSPLDRASSNQPQHF TGCGCCAGCAGCCCCCTTGACAGGGCATCCTCTAATCAGCCCCAGCATTTT
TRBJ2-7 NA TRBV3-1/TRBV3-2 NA CASSQGQATGPYEQYF TGTGCCAGCAGCCAAGGGCAGGCGACAGGTCCTTACGAGCAGTACTTC
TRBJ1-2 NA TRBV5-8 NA CASRRTGGAYGYTF TGTGCCAGCAGACGGACGGGTGGGGCCTATGGCTACACCTTC
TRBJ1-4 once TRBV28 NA CASTPGPSKLFF TGTGCCAGCACCCCTGGGCCAAGCAAACTGTTTTTT
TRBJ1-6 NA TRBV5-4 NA CASSPTEGGNSPLHF TGTGCCAGCAGCCCAACAGAGGGGGGAAATTCACCCCTCCACTTT
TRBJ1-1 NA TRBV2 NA CASSENPGVASEAFF TGTGCCAGCAGTGAAAATCCTGGGGTAGCTTCTGAAGCTTTCTTT
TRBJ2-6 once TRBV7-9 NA CASSLDGNSGANVLTF TGTGCCAGCAGCTTAGACGGGAACTCTGGGGCCAACGTCCTGACTTTC
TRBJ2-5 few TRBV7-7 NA CASSLGGFPGETQYF TGTGCTAGCAGCTTAGGTGGCTTCCCGGGAGAGACCCAGTACTTC
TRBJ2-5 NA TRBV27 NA CASSLMGSQETQYF TGTGCCAGCAGTCTCATGGGCAGTCAAGAGACCCAGTACTTC
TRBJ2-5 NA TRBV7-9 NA CASSSLQETQYF TGTGCCAGCAGCTCGTTACAAGAGACCCAGTACTTC
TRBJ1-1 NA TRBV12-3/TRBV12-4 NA CASSFILSSEAFF TGTGCCAGCAGTTTCATTCTCTCTTCTGAAGCTTTCTTT
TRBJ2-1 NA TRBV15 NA CATSRDGEQFF TGTGCCACCAGCAGAGATGGTGAGCAGTTCTTC
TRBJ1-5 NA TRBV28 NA CASFGEIQPQHF TGTGCCAGCTTTGGGGAGATTCAGCCCCAGCATTTT
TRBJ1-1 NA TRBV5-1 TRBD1 CASSVQGRQNTEAFF TGCGCCAGCAGCGTACAGGGGCGTCAGAACACTGAAGCTTTCTTT
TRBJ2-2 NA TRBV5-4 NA CASSLPGDITGELFF TGTGCCAGCAGCCTACCAGGAGACATAACCGGGGAGCTGTTTTTT
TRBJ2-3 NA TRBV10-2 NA CASITRGGTDTQYF TGCGCCAGCATTACGAGGGGAGGCACAGATACGCAGTATTTT
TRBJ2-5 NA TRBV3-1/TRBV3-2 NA CASSQGGFIQETQYF TGTGCCAGCAGCCAAGGCGGCTTCATCCAAGAGACCCAGTACTTC
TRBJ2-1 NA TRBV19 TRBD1 CASRGDRGWNEQFF TGTGCCAGTAGGGGGGACAGGGGATGGAATGAGCAGTTCTTC
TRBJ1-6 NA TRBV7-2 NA CASTPPGQGNSPLHF TGTGCCAGCACCCCCCCGGGGCAGGGGAATTCACCCCTCCACTTT
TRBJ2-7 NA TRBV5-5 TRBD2 CASSLDSGTSLYEQYF TGTGCCAGCAGCTTGGATTCCGGGACTAGCCTGTACGAGCAGTACTTC
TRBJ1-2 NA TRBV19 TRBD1 CASSTLGQNPNYGYTF TGTGCCAGTAGTACCTTGGGACAGAATCCTAACTATGGCTACACCTTC
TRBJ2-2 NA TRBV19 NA CASSIALATGAGELFF TGTGCCAGTAGTATCGCTTTGGCAACGGGGGCCGGGGAGCTGTTTTTT
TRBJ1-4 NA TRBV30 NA CAWSVLGKLFF TGTGCCTGGAGTGTACTGGGGAAACTGTTTTTT
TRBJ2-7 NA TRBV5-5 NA CASSLVRGAVGYEQYF TGTGCCAGCAGCTTGGTGAGGGGGGCGGTGGGCTACGAGCAGTACTTC
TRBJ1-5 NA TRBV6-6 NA CASSLGDQPQHF TGTGCCAGCAGTTTAGGGGATCAGCCCCAGCATTTT
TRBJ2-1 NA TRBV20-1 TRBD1 CSASRVRGQGHEQFF TGCAGTGCTAGTAGAGTGAGGGGACAGGGCCATGAGCAGTTCTTC
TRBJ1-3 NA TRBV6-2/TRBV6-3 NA CASSWPGNTIYF TGTGCCAGCAGTTGGCCTGGAAACACCATATATTTT
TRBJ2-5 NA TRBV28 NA CASSDQTTHQETQYF TGTGCCAGCAGCGACCAGACGACACACCAAGAGACCCAGTACTTC
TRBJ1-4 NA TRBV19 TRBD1 CASSTGRGRGEKLFF TGTGCCAGTAGTACGGGCAGGGGGCGAGGTGAAAAACTGTTTTTT
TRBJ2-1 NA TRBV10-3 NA CAITDRETNEQFF TGTGCCATCACTGATCGGGAGACCAATGAGCAGTTCTTC
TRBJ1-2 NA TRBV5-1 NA CASSLNDNYGYTF TGCGCCAGCAGCTTGAACGATAACTATGGCTACACCTTC
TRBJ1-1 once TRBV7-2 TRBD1 CASSTRQGRTEAFF TGTGCCAGCAGCACGAGACAGGGGAGGACTGAAGCTTTCTTT
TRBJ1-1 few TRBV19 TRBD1 CASRTGEVVDTEAFF TGTGCCAGTAGGACAGGGGAGGTGGTGGACACTGAAGCTTTCTTT